This TCR beta chain was sequenced in a study of T cell responses to AZD1222 COVID-19 vaccine. Background on the study: Second-dose groups at about 4 or about 12 weeks were pooled.

Here immunoSEQ multiplex PCR was the method, and the copy in TCRdb shows in-frame clones only, minus some. The table includes some 120,000 clones, more than 85% detected once. Whole-study results and caveats: Repertoire sampling happened only post peak T cell response. Nearly half of unique spike-specific TCRs reportedly avoided B.1.351 and B.1.1.7 mutated regions.

Turning to this clone: Its specificity is not known.

The sample was peripheral blood, taken on day 0 of AZD1222 vaccination. The receptor was derived from an adult in good health.

The CDR3 DNA reads as TGTGCCAGCAGTTACTCGACCGGGAGGGAGACCCAGTACTTC. It encodes CASSYSTGRETQYF. V gene TRBV6-5 combines with J gene TRBJ2-5; TRBD2 agrees at 7 bases. CDR1 and CDR2 (germline): MNHEY, SVGAGI. CDR3 length: 14 residues. The V segment lost 0 bases and the J segment 5 bases; nucleotides outside the gene matches: 3.